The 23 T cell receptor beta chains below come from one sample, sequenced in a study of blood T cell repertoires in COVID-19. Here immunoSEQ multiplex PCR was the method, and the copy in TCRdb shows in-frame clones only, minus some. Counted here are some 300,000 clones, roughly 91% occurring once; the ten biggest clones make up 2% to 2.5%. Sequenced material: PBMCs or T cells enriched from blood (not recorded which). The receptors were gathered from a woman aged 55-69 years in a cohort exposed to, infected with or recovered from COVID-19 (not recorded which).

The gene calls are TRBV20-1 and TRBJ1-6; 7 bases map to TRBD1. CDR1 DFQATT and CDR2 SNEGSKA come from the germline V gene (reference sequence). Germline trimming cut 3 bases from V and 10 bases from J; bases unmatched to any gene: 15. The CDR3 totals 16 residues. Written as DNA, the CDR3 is TGCAGTGCTAGTTCCAGGGGGAAGACAGGGCACTCACCCCTCCACTTT. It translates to CSASSRGKTGHSPLHF.

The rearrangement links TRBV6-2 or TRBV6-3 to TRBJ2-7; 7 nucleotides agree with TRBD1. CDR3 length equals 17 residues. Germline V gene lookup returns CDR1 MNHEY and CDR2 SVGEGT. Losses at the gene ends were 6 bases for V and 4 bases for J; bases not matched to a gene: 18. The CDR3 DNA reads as TGTGCCAGCAGCCCACCCGTCCTGAGAGGGGGCGCTTACGAGCAGTACTTC. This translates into CASSPPVLRGGAYEQYF.

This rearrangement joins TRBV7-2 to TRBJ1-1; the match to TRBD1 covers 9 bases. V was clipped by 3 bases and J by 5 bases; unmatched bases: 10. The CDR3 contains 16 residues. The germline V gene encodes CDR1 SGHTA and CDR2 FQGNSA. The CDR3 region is CASSFPGTGRRTEAFF. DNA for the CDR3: TGTGCCAGCAGCTTCCCCGGGACAGGGCGGAGGACTGAAGCTTTCTTT. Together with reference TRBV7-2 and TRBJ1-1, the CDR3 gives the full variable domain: GAGVSQSPSNKVTEKGKDVELRCDPISGHTALYWYRQSLGQGLEFLIYFQGNSAPDKSGLPSDRFSAERTGGSVSTLTIQRTQQEDSAVYLCASSFPGTGRRTEAFFGQGTRLTVV.

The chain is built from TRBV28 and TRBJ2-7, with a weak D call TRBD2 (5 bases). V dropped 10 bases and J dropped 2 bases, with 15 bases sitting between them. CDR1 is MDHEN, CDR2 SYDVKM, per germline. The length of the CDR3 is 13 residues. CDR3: CAIRRAPTYEQYF. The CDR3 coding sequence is TGTGCCATCCGGCGGGCCCCCACCTACGAGCAGTACTTC. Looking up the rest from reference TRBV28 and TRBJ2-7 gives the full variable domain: DVKVTQSSRYLVKRTGEKVFLECVQDMDHENMFWYRQDPGLGLRLIYFSYDVKMKEKGDIPEGYSVSREKKERFSLILESASTNQTSMYLCAIRRAPTYEQYFGPGTRLTVT.

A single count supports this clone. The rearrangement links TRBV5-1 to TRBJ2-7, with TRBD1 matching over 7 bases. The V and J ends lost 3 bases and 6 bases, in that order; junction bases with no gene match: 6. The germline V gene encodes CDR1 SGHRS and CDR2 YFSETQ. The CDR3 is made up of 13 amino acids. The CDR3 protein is CASSSQTGVEQYF. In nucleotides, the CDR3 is TGCGCCAGCAGCTCACAAACAGGGGTCGAGCAGTACTTC.

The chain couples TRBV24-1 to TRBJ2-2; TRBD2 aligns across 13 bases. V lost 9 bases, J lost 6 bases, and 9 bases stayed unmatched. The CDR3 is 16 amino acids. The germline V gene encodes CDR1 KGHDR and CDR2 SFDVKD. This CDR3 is CATADPTSGRAGELFF. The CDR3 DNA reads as TGTGCCACCGCAGACCCCACTAGCGGGAGGGCCGGGGAGCTGTTTTTT.

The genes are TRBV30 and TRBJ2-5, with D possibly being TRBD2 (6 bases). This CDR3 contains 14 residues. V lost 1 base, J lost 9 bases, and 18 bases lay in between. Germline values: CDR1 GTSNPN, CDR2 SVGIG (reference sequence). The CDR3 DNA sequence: TGTGCCTGGAGTGGAATAGCGGCAAAGAGATCCCAGTACTTC. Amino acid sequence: CAWSGIAAKRSQYF.

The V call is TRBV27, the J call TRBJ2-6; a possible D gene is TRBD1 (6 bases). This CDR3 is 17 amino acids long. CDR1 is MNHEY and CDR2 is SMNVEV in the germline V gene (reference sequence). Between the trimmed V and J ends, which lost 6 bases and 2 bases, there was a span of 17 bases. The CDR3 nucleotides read TGTGCCAGCAGAAGTCAACAGGGCGCCCCTGGGGCCAACGTCCTGACTTTC. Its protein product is CASRSQQGAPGANVLTF.

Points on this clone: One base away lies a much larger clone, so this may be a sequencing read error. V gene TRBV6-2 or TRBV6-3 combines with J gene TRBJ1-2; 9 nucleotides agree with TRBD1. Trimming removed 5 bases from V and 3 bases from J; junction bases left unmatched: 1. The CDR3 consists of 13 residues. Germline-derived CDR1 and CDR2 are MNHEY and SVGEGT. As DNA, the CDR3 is TGTGCCAGCAGTGACAGGGGGGACTATGGCTACACCTTC. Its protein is CASSDRGDYGYTF.

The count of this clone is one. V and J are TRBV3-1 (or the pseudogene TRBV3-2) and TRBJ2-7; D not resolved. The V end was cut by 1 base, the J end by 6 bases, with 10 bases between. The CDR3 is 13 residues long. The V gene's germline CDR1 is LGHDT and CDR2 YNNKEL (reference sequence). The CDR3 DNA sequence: TGTGCCAGCAGCCAAGTTGAGATCGGCGAGCAGTACTTC. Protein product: CASSQVEIGEQYF.

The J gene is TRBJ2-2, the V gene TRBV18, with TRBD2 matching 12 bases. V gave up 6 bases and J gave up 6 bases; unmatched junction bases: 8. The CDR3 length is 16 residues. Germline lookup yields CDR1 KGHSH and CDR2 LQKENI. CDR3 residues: CASSSLTSGSAGELFF. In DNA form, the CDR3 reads TGTGCCAGCTCCTCGCTGACTAGCGGGAGCGCCGGGGAGCTGTTTTTT.

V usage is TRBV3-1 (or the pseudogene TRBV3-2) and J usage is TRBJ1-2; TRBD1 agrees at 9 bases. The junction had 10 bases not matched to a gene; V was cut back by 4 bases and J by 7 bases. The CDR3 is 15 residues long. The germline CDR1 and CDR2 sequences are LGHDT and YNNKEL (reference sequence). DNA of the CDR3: TGTGCCAGCAGCCGGCGGACAGGGGACATGGGTGGCTACACCTTC. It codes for CASSRRTGDMGGYTF.

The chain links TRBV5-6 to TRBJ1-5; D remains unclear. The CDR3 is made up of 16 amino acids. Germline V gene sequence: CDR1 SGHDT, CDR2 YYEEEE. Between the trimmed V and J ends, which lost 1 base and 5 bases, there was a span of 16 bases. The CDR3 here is CASSLLLEGGDQPQHF. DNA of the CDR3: TGTGCCAGCAGCTTGCTCCTAGAGGGCGGGGATCAGCCCCAGCATTTT.

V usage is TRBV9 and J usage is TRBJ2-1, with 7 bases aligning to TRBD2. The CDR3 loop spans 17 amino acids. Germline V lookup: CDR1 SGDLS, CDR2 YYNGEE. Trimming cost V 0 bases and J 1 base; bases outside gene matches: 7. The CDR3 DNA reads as TGTGCCAGCAGCGTAGGCGACCGGGGACTATCCTACAATGAGCAGTTCTTC. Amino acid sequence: CASSVGDRGLSYNEQFF.

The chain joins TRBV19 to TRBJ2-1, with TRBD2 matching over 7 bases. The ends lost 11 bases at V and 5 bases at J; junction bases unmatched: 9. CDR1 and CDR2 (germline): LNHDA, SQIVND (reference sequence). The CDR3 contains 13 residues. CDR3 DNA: TGTGCCTCGATGGCCGGGACTAACAATGAGCAGTTCTTC. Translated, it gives CASMAGTNNEQFF.

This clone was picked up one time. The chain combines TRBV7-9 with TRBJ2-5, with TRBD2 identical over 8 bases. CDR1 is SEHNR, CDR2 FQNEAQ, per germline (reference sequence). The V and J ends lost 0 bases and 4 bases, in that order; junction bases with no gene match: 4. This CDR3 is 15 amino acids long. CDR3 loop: CASSLASGRGETQYF. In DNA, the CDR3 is TGTGCCAGCAGCTTAGCTTCCGGGAGGGGAGAGACCCAGTACTTC.

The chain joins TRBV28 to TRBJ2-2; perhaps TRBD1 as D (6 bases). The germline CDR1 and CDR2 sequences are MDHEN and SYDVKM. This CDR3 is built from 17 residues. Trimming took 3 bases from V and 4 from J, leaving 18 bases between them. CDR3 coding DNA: TGTGCCAGCAGTTTCGAGTCATTCCAGGGGCCCACCGGGGAGCTGTTTTTT. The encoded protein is CASSFESFQGPTGELFF.

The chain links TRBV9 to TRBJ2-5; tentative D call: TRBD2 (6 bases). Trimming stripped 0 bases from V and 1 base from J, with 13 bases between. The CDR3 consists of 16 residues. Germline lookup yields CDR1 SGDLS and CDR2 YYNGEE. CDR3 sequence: CASSVGAIAAQETQYF. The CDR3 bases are TGTGCCAGCAGCGTAGGGGCCATAGCGGCCCAAGAGACCCAGTACTTC.

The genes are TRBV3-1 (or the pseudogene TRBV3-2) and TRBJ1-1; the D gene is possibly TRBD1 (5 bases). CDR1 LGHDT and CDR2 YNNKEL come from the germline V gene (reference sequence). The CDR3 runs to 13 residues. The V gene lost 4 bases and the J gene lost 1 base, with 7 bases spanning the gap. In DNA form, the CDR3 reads TGTGCCAGCAGCCTAGGGGAGAACACTGAAGCTTTCTTT. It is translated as CASSLGENTEAFF.

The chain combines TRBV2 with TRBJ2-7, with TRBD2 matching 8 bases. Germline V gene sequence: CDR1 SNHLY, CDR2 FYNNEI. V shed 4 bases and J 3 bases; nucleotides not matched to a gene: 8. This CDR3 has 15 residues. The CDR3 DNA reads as TGTGCCAGCAGTGGAATAGCGGGATTAAGCTACGAGCAGTACTTC. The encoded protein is CASSGIAGLSYEQYF.

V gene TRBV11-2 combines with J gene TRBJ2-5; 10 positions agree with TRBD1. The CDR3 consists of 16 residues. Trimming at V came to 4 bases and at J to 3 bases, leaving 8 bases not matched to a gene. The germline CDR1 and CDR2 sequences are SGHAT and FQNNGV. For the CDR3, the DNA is TGTGCCAGCAGCTCTGCGGGGGACAGGGGAAAAGAGACCCAGTACTTC. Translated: CASSSAGDRGKETQYF.

In DNA, the CDR3 is TGTGCCAGCAGCAAGGGACTAGCGGTCCCTAGGGAGCAGTACTTC. Translation gives CASSKGLAVPREQYF. This chain uses TRBV6-5 with TRBJ2-7; 11 positions agree with TRBD2. CDR1 MNHEY and CDR2 SVGAGI come from the germline V gene. The CDR3 covers 15 residues. Losses at the gene ends were 6 bases for V and 7 bases for J; bases not matched to a gene: 11.

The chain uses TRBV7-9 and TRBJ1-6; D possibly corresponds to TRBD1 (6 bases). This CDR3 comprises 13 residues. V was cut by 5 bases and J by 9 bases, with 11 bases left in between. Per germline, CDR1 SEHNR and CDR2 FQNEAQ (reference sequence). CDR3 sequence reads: CASSGTGSSPLHF. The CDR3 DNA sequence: TGTGCCAGCAGCGGAACAGGGAGTTCACCCCTCCACTTT. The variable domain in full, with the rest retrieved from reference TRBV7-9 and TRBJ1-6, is DTGVSQNPRHKITKRGQNVTFRCDPISEHNRLYWYRQTLGQGPEFLTYFQNEAQLEKSRLLSDRFSAERPKGSFSTLEIQRTEQGDSAMYLCASSGTGSSPLHFGNGTRLTVT.